Below, 12 T cell receptor beta chains from the same sample are listed, as sequenced in a study of blood T cell repertoires in COVID-19. TCRdb's copy holds only in-frame clones and misses some; the assay was immunoSEQ multiplex PCR. The repertoire holds roughly 180,000 clones, with approximately 77% as singletons. The material sequenced was PBMCs or T cells enriched from blood (not recorded which). These TCRs come from a man between 60 and 70 years old who had recovered from COVID-19.

This chain uses TRBV20-1 with TRBJ1-2, with TRBD1 matching over 7 bases. Germline-derived CDR1 and CDR2 are DFQATT and SNEGSKA (reference sequence). Germline trimming cut 3 bases from V and 7 bases from J; bases unmatched to any gene: 14. The CDR3 is 15 amino acids. DNA of the CDR3: TGCAGTGCTAGTCAACAGGGGAGTCGTTACTTTGGCTACACCTTC. As protein: CSASQQGSRYFGYTF.

The chain is built from TRBV5-1 and TRBJ2-7; 13 bases line up with TRBD2. This CDR3 contains 14 residues. The germline CDR1 and CDR2 sequences are SGHRS and YFSETQ. J was trimmed by 5 bases and V by 7 bases; bases with no gene match: 6. The CDR3 DNA reads as TGCGCCAGCTCGTGGACTAGCGGGAGCCACGAGCAGTACTTC. It translates to CASSWTSGSHEQYF.

V is TRBV6-1 and J is TRBJ2-6; D unresolved. The germline V gene encodes CDR1 MNHNS and CDR2 SASEGT. V was trimmed by 2 bases and J by 0 bases, leaving 11 bases between them. The CDR3 contains 17 residues. CDR3 DNA sequence: TGTGCCAGCAGTGAATGGAGTTCGGTCTCTGGGGCCAACGTCCTGACTTTC. Residues: CASSEWSSVSGANVLTF.

This clone was detected ten times or more. The chain uses TRBV19 and TRBJ1-1; perhaps TRBD1 as D (6 bases). The CDR3 covers 14 residues. Germline V gene lookup returns CDR1 LNHDA and CDR2 SQIVND (reference sequence). The V end lost 4 bases, the J end lost 5 bases, and 14 bases lay between the germline ends. The DNA of the CDR3 is TGTGCCAGTAGTACCAACAGGGATTGGACTGAAGCTTTCTTT. This translates into CASSTNRDWTEAFF.

The chain links TRBV7-3 to TRBJ2-1, with 7 bases identical to TRBD2. V lost 6 bases to trimming and J lost 8 bases; unmatched junction nucleotides: 13. The CDR3 runs 15 residues. Germline loops: CDR1 SGHTA, CDR2 FQGTGA. The CDR3: CASSPDAGVRYEQFF. CDR3 nucleotides: TGTGCCAGCAGTCCGGACGCGGGAGTGCGCTATGAGCAGTTCTTC.

The V gene is TRBV18, the J gene TRBJ1-2; 11 bases fit TRBD1. The CDR3 contains 14 residues. The trim removed 6 bases at V and 4 bases at J, leaving 4 bases unmatched. The germline V gene has CDR1 KGHSH and CDR2 LQKENI. CDR3 bases: TGTGCCAGCTCCGGGACAGGGGGTCCCTATGGCTACACCTTC. It translates to CASSGTGGPYGYTF.

The chain recombines TRBV4-1 with TRBJ2-1, with 7 bases aligning to TRBD2. The CDR3 is 13 residues long. Looked up from germline, CDR1 is MGHRA and CDR2 is YSYEKL. The V segment lost 1 base and the J segment 12 bases; nucleotides outside the gene matches: 6. The CDR3 is CASSQVGLAAQFF. The CDR3 region has the DNA TGCGCCAGCAGCCAAGTGGGGCTAGCGGCGCAGTTCTTC.

V gene TRBV5-1 combines with J gene TRBJ2-1; perhaps TRBD2 as D (6 bases). The CDR3 sequence is 14 residues long. Trimming removed 4 bases from V and 3 bases from J, with 11 bases in between. CDR1 is SGHRS, CDR2 YFSETQ, per germline. The chain's CDR3 is CASSVGGNYNEQFF. CDR3 coding DNA: TGCGCCAGCAGCGTCGGGGGAAACTACAATGAGCAGTTCTTC.

This clone has just one count. V usage is TRBV5-1 and J usage is TRBJ2-3; 9 nucleotides line up with TRBD1. Germline loops: CDR1 SGHRS, CDR2 YFSETQ. V lost 2 bases and J lost 0; bases outside the gene matches: 1. The CDR3 covers 15 residues. Here the CDR3 DNA reads TGCGCCAGCAGCTTAGGACAGGGGAGCACAGATACGCAGTATTTT. Its translation: CASSLGQGSTDTQYF.

This sequence joins TRBV28 and TRBJ1-5; no clear D. The V and J ends lost 3 bases and 3 bases respectively, with 12 bases between them. This CDR3 comprises 15 residues. Germline values: CDR1 MDHEN, CDR2 SYDVKM. The CDR3 bases are TGTGCCAGCAGTTTGGTCCAGTTCAACAATCAGCCCCAGCATTTT. Translation gives CASSLVQFNNQPQHF.

Of note for this clone: Different DNA sequences within this sample yield the same CDR3. The chain combines TRBV30 with TRBJ2-7, with D perhaps matching TRBD1 (6 bases). V was shortened by 4 bases and J by 1 base, with 8 bases between the two germline ends. The CDR3 sequence is 12 residues long. Germline CDR1 GTSNPN, CDR2 SVGIG (reference sequence). The DNA for the CDR3 is TGTGCCTGGAAACAGGGATCCTACGAGCAGTACTTC. This encodes CAWKQGSYEQYF.

This chain joins TRBV6-5 and TRBJ2-5, with a tentative D call TRBD1 (7 bases). Trimming removed 7 bases from V and 1 base from J, with 13 bases in between. The CDR3 is 14 amino acids. In germline, CDR1 is MNHEY, CDR2 SVGAGI. CDR3 loop: CASTGGTVQETQYF. The CDR3 nucleotides are TGTGCCAGCACCGGCGGGACAGTCCAAGAGACCCAGTACTTC.